The T cell receptor beta chain described here comes from a study of cytomegalovirus exposure and HLA in healthy donors. PCR was performed using 60 Vbeta and 13 Jbeta primers. Here immunoSEQ multiplex PCR was the method, and the copy in TCRdb shows in-frame clones only, minus some. The sample lists some 130,000 clones, over 60% occurring once. This clone was recorded only once. The target antigen is unknown. General observations from the study: According to reports, the classifier identified cytomegalovirus status with high specificity and sensitivity. The listing of roughly 160 TCR beta chains classed them as cytomegalovirus-associated.

V gave up 3 bases and J gave up 5 bases, with 16 bases separating them. Germline V gives CDR1 SGHTA, CDR2 FQGNSA. CDR3 length: 15 residues. The sequenced sample consisted of PBMCs. This TCR came from a male donor in good health and CMV-seropositive. The V and J genes are TRBV7-2 and TRBJ2-5, with D possibly matching TRBD2 (5 bases). For the CDR3, the DNA is TGTGCCAGCAGCTTCACCCTAGCTGAAGGCGAGACCCAGTACTTC. It encodes CASSFTLAEGETQYF.